This T cell receptor beta chain is drawn from a study of CDR3 diversity in severe acne. Each CDR3 protein gets one entry after TCRdb re-called the PCR reads with MiXCR. The table includes roughly 100,000 distinct CDR3 sequences, around 53% detected once. V was trimmed by 11 bases and J by 1 base, leaving 11 bases between them. The CDR3 runs to 12 residues. CDR1 LNHDA and CDR2 SQIVND come from the germline V gene (reference sequence). As for this clonotype: This may be a read error, as it is one base from a much larger clone. The CDR3 ends on some other residue instead of the conserved phenylalanine or tryptophan, so this is likely a read error.

The V gene is TRBV19, the J gene TRBJ2-5; tentatively, D is TRBD2 (6 bases). The clonotype comes from a male donor with acne. The sample taken for sequencing was blood. As DNA, the CDR3 is TGTGCCTGCTTAGCGGTCCAAGAGACCCAGTACTCC. It is translated as CACLAVQETQYS.